One and the same sample provided the 17 T cell receptor beta chains below, sequenced in a study of cytomegalovirus exposure and HLA in healthy donors. Use of 60 Vbeta and 13 Jbeta primers characterized the PCR. Clones were sequenced by immunoSEQ multiplex PCR, and TCRdb holds only the in-frame ones, with some missing. The sample consists of 150,000 to 200,000 clones, roughly three quarters of them appearing once. The sequencing sample was made of PBMCs. The receptor set was obtained from a woman aged 40 to 55 in good health and CMV-seronegative.

The chain carries TRBV11-2 and TRBJ1-5; D is ambiguous. CDR1 is SGHAT and CDR2 is FQNNGV in the germline V gene. The CDR3 loop spans 14 amino acids. Trimming left V 3 bases short and J 4 bases short, with 10 bases between. The CDR3 sequence is CASSFDGINQPQHF. For the CDR3, the DNA is TGTGCCAGCAGCTTCGACGGGATTAATCAGCCCCAGCATTTT.

The J gene is TRBJ2-7, the V gene TRBV28, with D unresolved. The CDR3 is 16 residues long. Germline V gene lookup returns CDR1 MDHEN and CDR2 SYDVKM. Trimming left V 5 bases short and J 4 bases short, with 21 bases between. Here the CDR3 reads CASSTEALTFMYEQYF. The CDR3 nucleotides are TGTGCCAGCAGTACAGAAGCCTTAACCTTTATGTACGAGCAGTACTTC.

The J gene is TRBJ1-5, the V gene TRBV4-2; 8 positions match TRBD1. In germline, CDR1 is LGHNA, CDR2 YNFKEQ. The CDR3 has 17 amino acids. V trimming: 8 bases; J trimming: 0 bases; junction bases outside the gene matches: 12. CDR3 loop: CASDGGQGIDSNQPQHF. The CDR3, as DNA: TGTGCCAGCGATGGAGGACAGGGCATCGATAGCAATCAGCCCCAGCATTTT.

The CDR3 region has the DNA TGTGCCTGGAGACGAGGGCTGGAGACCCAGTACTTC. Translating it yields CAWRRGLETQYF. The chain combines TRBV30 with TRBJ2-5; possibly TRBD2 for D (5 bases). Trimming shortened V by 3 bases and J by 5 bases, and 10 bases separated the two germline ends. Germline CDR1 is GTSNPN and CDR2 is SVGIG (reference sequence). This CDR3 contains 12 residues.

This clone was counted a few times. The rearrangement uses TRBV12-5 and TRBJ2-3; tentative D call: TRBD2 (6 bases). V was trimmed by 0 bases and J by 5 bases, leaving 6 bases between them. Germline V gene lookup returns CDR1 LGHNT and CDR2 FRNRAP. The CDR3 totals 13 residues. The CDR3: CASGLVGGDTQYF. The CDR3 region has the DNA TGTGCTAGTGGTTTGGTGGGAGGAGATACGCAGTATTTT.

This rearrangement joins TRBV19 to TRBJ1-4, with D maybe TRBD1 (6 bases). The CDR3 has 13 residues. V lost 3 bases, J lost 8 bases, and 10 bases lay in between. The germline CDR1 and CDR2 sequences are LNHDA and SQIVND (reference sequence). In DNA, the CDR3 is TGTGCCAGTAGTATCGTCCAGGGGGAAAAACTGTTTTTT. It specifies CASSIVQGEKLFF.

For the CDR3, the DNA is TGTGCCAGCAGCTTGGGGACAGGGGGATACAATGAGCAGTTCTTC. Translation gives CASSLGTGGYNEQFF. The V and J genes are TRBV5-8 and TRBJ2-1; the match to TRBD1 covers 10 bases. In germline, CDR1 is SGHTS, CDR2 YDEGEE. The CDR3 contains 15 residues. The V and J ends lost 0 bases and 4 bases, in that order; junction bases with no gene match: 1.

CDR3 protein: CASSLTSGHDGETQYF. In DNA form, the CDR3 reads TGTGCCAGCAGTCTGACTAGCGGACACGATGGGGAGACCCAGTACTTC. This rearrangement joins TRBV6-6 to TRBJ2-5, with 9 bases that match TRBD2. Germline V gene data show CDR1 as MNHNY and CDR2 as SVGAGI (reference sequence). The length of the CDR3 is 16 residues. The ends lost 5 bases at V and 5 bases at J; junction bases unmatched: 12.

The CDR3 DNA is TGCAGCGTTGTTCGAGCCATGACCTACGAGCAGTACTTC. Translated, it gives CSVVRAMTYEQYF. The chain carries TRBV29-1 and TRBJ2-7; D remains unclear. Deletions cut 4 bases from V and 2 bases from J, with 12 bases between. The length of the CDR3 is 13 residues. The germline V gene encodes CDR1 SQVTM and CDR2 ANQGSEA.

This clone was recorded once. The gene calls are TRBV19 and TRBJ2-1, with 8 positions matching TRBD2. The trim removed 3 bases at V and 9 bases at J, leaving 16 bases unmatched. The CDR3 has 17 amino acids. Germline V gives CDR1 LNHDA, CDR2 SQIVND (reference sequence). The CDR3 reads CASSIQQGSGMRVEQFF. In DNA form, the CDR3 reads TGTGCCAGTAGTATTCAACAGGGTAGCGGGATGAGGGTTGAGCAGTTCTTC. The variable domain in full, completed from reference TRBV19 and TRBJ2-1, reads DGGITQSPKYLFRKEGQNVTLSCEQNLNHDAMYWYRQDPGQGLRLIYYSQIVNDFQKGDIAEGYSVSREKKESFPLTVTSAQKNPTAFYLCASSIQQGSGMRVEQFFGPGTRLTVL.

The genes are TRBV7-9 and TRBJ1-1, with a possible D match to TRBD1 (6 bases). V lost 1 base to trimming and J lost 4 bases, with 13 bases between them. The germline V gene has CDR1 SEHNR and CDR2 FQNEAQ (reference sequence). The CDR3 has 15 residues. CDR3 sequence: CASSLVGAGFTEAFF. The CDR3 DNA reads as TGTGCCAGCAGCTTAGTGGGGGCAGGGTTCACTGAAGCTTTCTTT.

This clone was observed a few times. This chain connects TRBV18 to TRBJ1-1; TRBD1 agrees at 7 bases. This CDR3 contains 13 residues. Germline V gene sequence: CDR1 KGHSH, CDR2 LQKENI. J was trimmed by 7 bases and V by 3 bases; bases with no gene match: 5. The CDR3 here is CASSPTGNNEAFF. In DNA, the CDR3 is TGTGCCAGCTCACCGACAGGGAATAATGAAGCTTTCTTT. Full variable domain (missing parts from reference TRBV18 and TRBJ1-1): NAGVMQNPRHLVRRRGQEARLRCSPMKGHSHVYWYRQLPEEGLKFMVYLQKENIIDESGMPKERFSAEFPKEGPSILRIQQVVRGDSAAYFCASSPTGNNEAFFGQGTRLTVV.

Written as DNA, the CDR3 is TGTGCCAGCAGCAGGGACAGGGGGCCCCAGGGGACCCAGTACTTC. As protein: CASSRDRGPQGTQYF. This chain uses TRBV7-9 with TRBJ2-5; 12 nucleotides line up with TRBD1. Trimming cost V 5 bases and J 7 bases; bases outside gene matches: 8. The CDR3 has 15 residues. From germline, CDR1 is SEHNR and CDR2 FQNEAQ (reference sequence).

A word on this clone: The same CDR3 is also encoded by other DNA sequences in this sample. The rearrangement uses TRBV28 and TRBJ1-2; D is possibly TRBD1 (6 bases). From germline, CDR1 is MDHEN and CDR2 SYDVKM. CDR3 length equals 13 residues. Trimming pared 3 bases from V and 4 bases from J, leaving 9 bases between. The CDR3 reads CASSLRGGYGYTF. CDR3 in DNA: TGTGCCAGCAGTTTGAGAGGGGGCTATGGCTACACCTTC.

The V gene is TRBV25-1, the J gene TRBJ1-1; TRBD1 matches at 7 bases. The CDR3 runs to 13 residues. Germline trimming cut 4 bases from V and 4 bases from J; bases unmatched to any gene: 3. The germline CDR1 and CDR2 sequences are MGHDK and SYGVNS. The CDR3 nucleotides are TGTGCCAGCAGTGTGACAGGGTCCACTGAAGCTTTCTTT. This translates into CASSVTGSTEAFF.

The chain has TRBV6-4 and TRBJ2-3, with a weak D call TRBD2 (6 bases). The CDR3 extends over 16 amino acids. Germline V gives CDR1 MRHNA, CDR2 SNTAGT. Trimming stripped 0 bases from V and 4 bases from J, with 14 bases between. The CDR3 DNA reads as TGTGCCAGCAGTGACTCCGTAGGCGGGATGGCAGATACGCAGTATTTT. Its translation: CASSDSVGGMADTQYF.

This clone was seen more than once but under ten times. The CDR3 DNA is TGTGCCAGCAGCTTAGCCGGACTAGCGGGAGGCGCGTACTTC. Residues: CASSLAGLAGGAYF. The genes are TRBV7-8 and TRBJ2-7, with 14 positions matching TRBD2. This CDR3 is 14 amino acids long. The V gene's germline CDR1 is SGHVS and CDR2 FQNEAQ. With V trimmed by 0 bases and J by 12 bases, 4 bases remained unmatched.